This TCR beta chain was profiled in a study of blood T cell repertoires in COVID-19. On the study more broadly: PBMCs, B-cell-depleted T cells, or T cells provided the cDNA or gDNA that made up the material.

This clone has just one count. At one of its ends the junction is not consistent with the germline gene, which may arise from a read error. Germline V gives CDR1 SSHAT, CDR2 FNYEAQ (reference sequence). The CDR3 loop spans 16 amino acids. As originally analysed: Estimation of nucleated cell counts relied on the amplification of reference gene primers. Measured with immunoSEQ multiplex PCR; TCRdb has only the in-frame clones, and not every one. V and J calls and clone size come straight from that table; D and trimming were deduced from the DNA. The sample contains some 300,000 clones, roughly 90% of which appear only once. Those who participated ranged in age from roughly 18 to 90 years and resided in around 22 US areas. Participants in the exposed group had met a COVID-19 case in the 2 weeks before joining the study.

The rearrangement uses TRBV7-7 and TRBJ2-5, with TRBD2 matching 12 bases. The sample was PBMCs or T cells enriched from blood (not recorded which). This TCR derives from a woman aged 45 to 65 who had been exposed to COVID-19. This CDR3 is CASSLLSSGGAETQYF. CDR3 coding DNA: TGTGCTAGCAGCTTATTGTCTAGCGGGGGGGCAGAGACCCAGTACTTC.